A selection of T cell receptor beta chains follows, all from one sample in a study of naive and memory T cell subsets. TCRdb re-called the UMI-ligation and nested PCR reads with MiXCR, one entry per CDR3 protein. The sample holds some 150,000 distinct CDR3 sequences; 17% are singletons and the top ten take roughly 0.14%. The specimen was naive CD4+ T cells from blood. Receptors were obtained from a human donor in good health. Both conserved end residues are part of each CDR3. Each record gives: J gene, V gene, CDR3 length, CDR3 protein.

TRBJ1-4 TRBV18 15 CASSHRDRTNEKLFF
TRBJ2-1 TRBV20-1 15 CSARDSAGGYNEQFF
TRBJ1-4 TRBV18 16 CASSSNSKGANEKLFF
TRBJ2-3 TRBV7-2 15 CASSLGGSSFNTQYF
TRBJ2-2 TRBV12-5 18 CASGLVLGANANTGELFF
TRBJ2-7 TRBV7-2 13 CASSLARWDEQYF
TRBJ1-2 TRBV5-4 16 CASSLDTGTLTYGYTF
TRBJ2-2 TRBV12-3/TRBV12-4 16 CASSLGLAGGAGELFF
TRBJ1-5 TRBV29-1 14 CSVVDSYSNQPQHF
TRBJ2-1 TRBV29-1 14 CSVAHPRGINEQFF
TRBJ2-6 TRBV28 15 CASRLTGSGANVLTF
TRBJ1-2 TRBV20-1 13 CSAQDRGAYGYTF
TRBJ2-2 TRBV20-1 15 CSASARRARTGELFF
TRBJ2-7 TRBV6-5 14 CASSFSPESYEQYF
TRBJ1-1 TRBV29-1 15 CSVEDTGAPHTEAFF
TRBJ2-3 TRBV28 10 CASESDTQYF
TRBJ2-2 TRBV19 18 CASSIQGLAGVFTGELFF
TRBJ2-7 TRBV20-1 15 CSAYRDRRDSYEQYF
TRBJ2-3 TRBV10-3 12 CAIAGEGDTQYF
TRBJ2-2 TRBV5-5 14 CASSTRTGPGELFF
TRBJ2-6 TRBV18 17 CASSPGQGNSGANVLTF
TRBJ2-3 TRBV9 17 CASSVGPVRGSGDTQYF
TRBJ2-7 TRBV4-1 15 CASSQDDRKNYEQYF
TRBJ2-2 TRBV5-1 17 CASSLRPGTGNTGELFF
TRBJ2-3 TRBV6-5 14 CASSGHLTTDTQYF
TRBJ2-7 TRBV5-1 15 CASSLLGQGIYEQYF
TRBJ1-2 TRBV3-1 15 CASSQVPGGNYGYTF
TRBJ2-2 TRBV24-1 18 CATSDLRQGAEKAGELFF
TRBJ1-6 TRBV2 14 CASRPGQGNSPLHF
TRBJ2-5 TRBV5-1 13 CASSLERQETQYF
TRBJ2-1 TRBV3-1 13 CASGRFQRNEQFF
TRBJ2-7 TRBV5-1 13 CASSLPGSDEQYF
TRBJ1-2 TRBV6-1 14 CASSDRSEGYGYTF
TRBJ2-7 TRBV4-1 15 CASSQAGQGIAQQYF
TRBJ2-5 TRBV29-1 14 CSVDAGTGGKTQYF
TRBJ2-1 TRBV29-1 13 CSGTTGLANEQFF
TRBJ2-2 TRBV7-2 14 CASRGRAGTGELFF
TRBJ2-3 TRBV10-3 16 CATNGGEDGATDTQYF
TRBJ1-2 TRBV7-7 16 CASHTSGQVLPYGYTF
TRBJ1-6 TRBV7-9 14 CASRTDRLNSPLHF
TRBJ2-1 TRBV5-1 19 CASSFRLAGGPLSYNEQFF
TRBJ1-2 TRBV28 12 CASRSQSYGYTF
TRBJ2-5 TRBV20-1 14 CSAKPGHSGETQYF
TRBJ2-3 TRBV6-6 17 CASSYWRLADSTDTQYF
TRBJ2-5 TRBV29-1 13 CSVGGYLVETQYF
TRBJ1-6 TRBV20-1 14 CSARTGGWDSPLHF
TRBJ2-1 TRBV12-3/TRBV12-4 16 CASSFGLAGEMDEQFF
TRBJ2-1 TRBV6-5 16 CASSYSSVYTYNEQFF
TRBJ1-1 TRBV5-1 14 CASSLGHTGTEAFF
TRBJ1-1 TRBV5-1 13 CASSFTGRTEAFF
TRBJ2-7 TRBV28 15 CASSLNPGGSYEQYF
TRBJ2-7 TRBV5-4 15 CASSSYRNPTYEQYF
TRBJ2-7 TRBV6-1 20 CASSEALGTGRTAPRYEQYF
TRBJ2-2 TRBV3-1 18 CASSQEGLAGGPGGELFF
TRBJ2-7 TRBV7-9 13 CASSPQTGYEQYF
TRBJ2-7 TRBV7-2 15 CASSLTPGQSYEQYF
TRBJ2-7 TRBV28 15 CAGSYQAQEKGEQYF
TRBJ1-1 TRBV12-3/TRBV12-4 14 CASSLTGFNTEAFF